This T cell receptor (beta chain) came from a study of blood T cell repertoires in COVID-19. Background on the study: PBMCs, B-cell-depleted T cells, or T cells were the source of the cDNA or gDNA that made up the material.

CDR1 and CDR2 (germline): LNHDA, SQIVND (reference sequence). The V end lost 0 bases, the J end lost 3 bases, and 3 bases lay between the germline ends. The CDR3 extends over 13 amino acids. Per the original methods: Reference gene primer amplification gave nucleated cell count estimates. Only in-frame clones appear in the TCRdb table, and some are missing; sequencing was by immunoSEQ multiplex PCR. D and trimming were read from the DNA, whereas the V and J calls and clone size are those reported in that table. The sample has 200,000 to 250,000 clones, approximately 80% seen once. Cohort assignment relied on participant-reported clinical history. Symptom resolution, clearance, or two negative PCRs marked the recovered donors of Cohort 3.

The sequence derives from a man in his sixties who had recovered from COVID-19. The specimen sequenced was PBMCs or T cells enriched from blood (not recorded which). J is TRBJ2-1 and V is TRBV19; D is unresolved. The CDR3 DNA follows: TGTGCCAGTAGTATAGACCTCTACAATGAGCAGTTCTTC. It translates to CASSIDLYNEQFF.